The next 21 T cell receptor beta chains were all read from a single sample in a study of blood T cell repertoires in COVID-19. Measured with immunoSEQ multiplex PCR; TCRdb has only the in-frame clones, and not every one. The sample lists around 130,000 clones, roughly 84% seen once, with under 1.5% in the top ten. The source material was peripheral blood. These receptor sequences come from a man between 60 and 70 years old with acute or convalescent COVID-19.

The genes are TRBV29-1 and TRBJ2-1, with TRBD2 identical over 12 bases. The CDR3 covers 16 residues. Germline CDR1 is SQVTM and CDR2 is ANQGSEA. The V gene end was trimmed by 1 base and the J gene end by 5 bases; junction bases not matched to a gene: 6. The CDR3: CSVEGPSGGVDNEQFF. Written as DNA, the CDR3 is TGCAGCGTTGAAGGTCCTAGCGGGGGGGTGGACAATGAGCAGTTCTTC.

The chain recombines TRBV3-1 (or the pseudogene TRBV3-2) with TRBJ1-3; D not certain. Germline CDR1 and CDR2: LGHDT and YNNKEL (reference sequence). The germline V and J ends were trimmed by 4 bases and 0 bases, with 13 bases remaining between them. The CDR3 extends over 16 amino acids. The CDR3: CASSPPPGSSGNTIYF. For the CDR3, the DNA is TGTGCCAGCAGCCCCCCCCCGGGAAGCTCTGGAAACACCATATATTTT.

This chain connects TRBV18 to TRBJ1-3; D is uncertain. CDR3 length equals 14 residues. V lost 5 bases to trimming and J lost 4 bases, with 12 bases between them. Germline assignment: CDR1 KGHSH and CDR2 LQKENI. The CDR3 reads CASSSAPEGNTIYF. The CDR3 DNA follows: TGTGCCAGCTCATCGGCCCCGGAGGGAAACACCATATATTTT.

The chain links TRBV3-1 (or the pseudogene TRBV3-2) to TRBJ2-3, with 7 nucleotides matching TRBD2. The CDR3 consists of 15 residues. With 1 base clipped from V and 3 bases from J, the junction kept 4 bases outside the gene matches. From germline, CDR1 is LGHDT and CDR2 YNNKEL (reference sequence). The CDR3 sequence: CASSQGREGTDTQYF. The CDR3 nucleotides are TGTGCCAGCAGCCAAGGTAGGGAGGGTACAGATACGCAGTATTTT.

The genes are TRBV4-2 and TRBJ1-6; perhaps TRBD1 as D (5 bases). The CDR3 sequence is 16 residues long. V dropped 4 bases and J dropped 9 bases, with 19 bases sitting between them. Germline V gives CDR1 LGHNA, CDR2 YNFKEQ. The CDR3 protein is CASSPERGDVGSPLHF. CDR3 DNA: TGTGCCAGCAGCCCCGAGCGGGGGGACGTCGGTTCACCCCTCCACTTT.

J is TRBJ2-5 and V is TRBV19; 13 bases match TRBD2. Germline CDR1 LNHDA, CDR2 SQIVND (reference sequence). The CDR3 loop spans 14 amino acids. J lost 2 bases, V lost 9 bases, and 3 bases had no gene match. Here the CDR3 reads CASAGLAGQETQYF. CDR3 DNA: TGTGCCAGCGCGGGACTAGCGGGGCAAGAGACCCAGTACTTC.

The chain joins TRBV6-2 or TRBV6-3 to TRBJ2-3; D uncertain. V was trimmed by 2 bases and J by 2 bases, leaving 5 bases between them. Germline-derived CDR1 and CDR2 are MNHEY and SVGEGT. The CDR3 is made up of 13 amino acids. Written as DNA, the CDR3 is TGTGCCAGCAGTTACGTGGCCACAGATACGCAGTATTTT. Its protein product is CASSYVATDTQYF.

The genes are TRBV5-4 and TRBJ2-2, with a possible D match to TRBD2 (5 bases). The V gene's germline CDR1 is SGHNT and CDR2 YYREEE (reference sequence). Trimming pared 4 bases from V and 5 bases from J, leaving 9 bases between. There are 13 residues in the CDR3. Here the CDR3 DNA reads TGTGCCAGCAGCACTCAGCGGACCGGGGAGCTGTTTTTT. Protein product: CASSTQRTGELFF.

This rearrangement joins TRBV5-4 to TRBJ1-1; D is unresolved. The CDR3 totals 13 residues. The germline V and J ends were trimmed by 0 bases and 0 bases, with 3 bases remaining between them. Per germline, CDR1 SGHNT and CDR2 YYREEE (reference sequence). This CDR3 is CASSLALNTEAFF. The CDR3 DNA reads TGTGCCAGCAGCTTGGCATTGAACACTGAAGCTTTCTTT.

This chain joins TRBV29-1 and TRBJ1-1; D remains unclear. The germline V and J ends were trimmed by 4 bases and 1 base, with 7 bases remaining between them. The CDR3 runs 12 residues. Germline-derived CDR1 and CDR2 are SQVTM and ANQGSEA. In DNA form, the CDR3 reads TGCAGCGTTGTAGCCTGGAACACTGAAGCTTTCTTT. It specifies CSVVAWNTEAFF. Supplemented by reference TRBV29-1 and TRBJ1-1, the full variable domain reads SAVISQKPSRDICQRGTSLTIQCQVDSQVTMMFWYRQQPGQSLTLIATANQGSEATYESGFVIDKFPISRPNLTFSTLTVSNMSPEDSSIYLCSVVAWNTEAFFGQGTRLTVV.

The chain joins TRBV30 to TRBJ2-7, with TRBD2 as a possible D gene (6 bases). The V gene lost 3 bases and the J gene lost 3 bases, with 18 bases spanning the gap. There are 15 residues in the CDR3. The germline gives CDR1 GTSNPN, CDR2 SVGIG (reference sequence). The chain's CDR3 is CAWRETGTPNYEQYF. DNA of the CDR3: TGTGCCTGGAGGGAAACCGGGACTCCAAACTACGAGCAGTACTTC.

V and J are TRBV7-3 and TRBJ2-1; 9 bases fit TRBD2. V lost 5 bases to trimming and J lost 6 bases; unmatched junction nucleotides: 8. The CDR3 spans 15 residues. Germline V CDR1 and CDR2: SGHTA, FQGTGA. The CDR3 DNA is TGTGCCAGCAGCCCGATAGCGGGAGCGGGCAATGAGCAGTTCTTC. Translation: CASSPIAGAGNEQFF.

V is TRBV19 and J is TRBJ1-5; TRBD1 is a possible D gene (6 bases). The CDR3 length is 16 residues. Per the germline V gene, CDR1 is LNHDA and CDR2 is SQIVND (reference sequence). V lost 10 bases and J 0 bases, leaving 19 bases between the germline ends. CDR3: CATRRLRGPSNQPQHF. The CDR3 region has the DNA TGTGCCACCCGGAGACTCAGGGGTCCTAGCAATCAGCCCCAGCATTTT.

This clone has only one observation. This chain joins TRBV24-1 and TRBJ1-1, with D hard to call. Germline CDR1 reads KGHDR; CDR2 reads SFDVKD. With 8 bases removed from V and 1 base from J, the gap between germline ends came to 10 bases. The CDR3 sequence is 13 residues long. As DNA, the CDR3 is TGTGCCACCACTACCGAGGGGAACACTGAAGCTTTCTTT. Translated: CATTTEGNTEAFF.

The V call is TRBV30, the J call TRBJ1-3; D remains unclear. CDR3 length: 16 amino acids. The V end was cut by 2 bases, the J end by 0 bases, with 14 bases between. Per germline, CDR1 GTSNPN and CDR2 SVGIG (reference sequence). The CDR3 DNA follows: TGTGCCTGGAGTACCTGGGCCTCGAGCTCTGGAAACACCATATATTTT. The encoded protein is CAWSTWASSSGNTIYF.

The CDR3 DNA reads TGCGCCAGCAGCCGGATAACCGGGACTAATGAAAAACTGTTTTTT. The encoded protein is CASSRITGTNEKLFF. The V gene is TRBV5-1, the J gene TRBJ1-4; D is unclear. Trimming shortened V by 4 bases and J by 2 bases, and 12 bases separated the two germline ends. The germline gives CDR1 SGHRS, CDR2 YFSETQ. The length of the CDR3 is 15 residues.

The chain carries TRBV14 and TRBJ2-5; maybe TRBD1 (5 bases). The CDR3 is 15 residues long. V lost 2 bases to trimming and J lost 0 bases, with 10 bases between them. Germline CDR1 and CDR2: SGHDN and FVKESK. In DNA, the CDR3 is TGTGCCAGCAGCCAACTACAGGCCTACCAAGAGACCCAGTACTTC. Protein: CASSQLQAYQETQYF. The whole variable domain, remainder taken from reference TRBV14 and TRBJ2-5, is EAGVTQFPSHSVIEKGQTVTLRCDPISGHDNLYWYRRVMGKEIKFLLHFVKESKQDESGMPNNRFLAERTGGTYSTLKVQPAELEDSGVYFCASSQLQAYQETQYFGPGTRLLVL.

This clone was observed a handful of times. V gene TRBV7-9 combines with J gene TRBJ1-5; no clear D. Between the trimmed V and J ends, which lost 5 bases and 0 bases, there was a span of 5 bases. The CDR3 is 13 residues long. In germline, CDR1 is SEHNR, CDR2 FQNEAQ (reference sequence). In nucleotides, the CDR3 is TGTGCCAGCAGCCGAGATAGCAATCAGCCCCAGCATTTT. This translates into CASSRDSNQPQHF. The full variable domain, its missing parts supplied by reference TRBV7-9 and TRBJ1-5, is DTGVSQNPRHKITKRGQNVTFRCDPISEHNRLYWYRQTLGQGPEFLTYFQNEAQLEKSRLLSDRFSAERPKGSFSTLEIQRTEQGDSAMYLCASSRDSNQPQHFGDGTRLSIL.

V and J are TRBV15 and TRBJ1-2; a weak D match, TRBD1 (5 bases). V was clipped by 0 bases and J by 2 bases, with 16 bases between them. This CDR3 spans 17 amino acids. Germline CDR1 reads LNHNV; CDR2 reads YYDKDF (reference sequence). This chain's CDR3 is CATSRDSSRHRNYGYTF. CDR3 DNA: TGTGCCACCAGCAGAGATTCCTCTCGGCACAGGAACTATGGCTACACCTTC.

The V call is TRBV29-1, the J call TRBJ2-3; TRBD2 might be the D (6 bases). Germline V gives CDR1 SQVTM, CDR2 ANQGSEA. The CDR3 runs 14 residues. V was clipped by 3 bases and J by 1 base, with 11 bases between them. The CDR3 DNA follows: TGCAGCGTTGAGGGGGGAGCTCGCACAGATACGCAGTATTTT. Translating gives CSVEGGARTDTQYF.

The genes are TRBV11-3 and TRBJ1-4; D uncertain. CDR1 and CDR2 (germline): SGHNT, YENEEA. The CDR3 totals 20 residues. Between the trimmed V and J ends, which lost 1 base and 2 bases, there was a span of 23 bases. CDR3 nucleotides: TGTGCCAGCAGCTTAGCGGGTCCGAATGGGGAGTTAATGACTAATGAAAAACTGTTTTTT. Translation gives CASSLAGPNGELMTNEKLFF.